This is a list of T cell receptor beta chains from one sample in a study of response to subunit inactivated influenza vaccine. One entry per CDR3 protein results from TCRdb running MiXCR on the RT-PCR reads. The sample carries around 750,000 distinct CDR3 sequences, about 20% recorded once. The sequenced sample was PBMCs from blood, obtained roughly 5 days after vaccination. The receptor set was obtained from a man aged 45 to 65 who received an inactivated influenza vaccine. The CDR3 runs from the conserved cysteine through the conserved F or W. Each record gives: D gene, J gene, V gene, CDR3 length, clone size, CDR3 protein, CDR3 DNA. A D gene is named only where the DNA matches it firmly. Clone sizes are given selectively: once, few, many, or a class where the clone is expanded.

NA TRBJ2-3 TRBV3-1 15 NA CASSQDSGGLNTQYF TGTGCCAGCAGCCAAGATTCAGGGGGACTAAATACGCAGTATTTT
NA TRBJ2-3 TRBV12-3/TRBV12-4 13 many CASSQYLSDTQYF TGTGCCAGCAGCCAATACTTGTCCGATACGCAGTATTTT
TRBD1 TRBJ1-1 TRBV27 15 few CASSLTPGGSTEAFF TGTGCCAGCAGTCTCACCCCAGGGGGGAGCACTGAAGCTTTCTTT
TRBD1 TRBJ1-1 TRBV27 14 NA CASSLNRGVTEAFF TGTGCCAGCAGTTTAAACAGGGGAGTCACTGAAGCTTTCTTT
TRBD2 TRBJ2-7 TRBV11-2 15 NA CASSPQAGAAYEQYF TGTGCCAGCAGCCCTCAAGCGGGAGCCGCCTACGAGCAGTACTTC
NA TRBJ1-1 TRBV3-1 12 many CASSQGYTEAFF TGCGCCAGCAGTCAGGGGTATACTGAAGCTTTCTTT
NA TRBJ1-1 TRBV20-1 11 NA CSARGVTEAFF TGCAGTGCTAGGGGGGTGACTGAAGCTTTCTTT
TRBD2 TRBJ2-1 TRBV20-1 16 few CSARPLLAGGLTEQFF TGCAGTGCTAGACCCCTACTAGCGGGAGGGCTCACAGAGCAGTTCTTC
TRBD2 TRBJ2-7 TRBV6-1 16 NA CASSLWPGGPSYEQYF TGTGCCAGCAGTCTTTGGCCGGGAGGGCCCTCCTACGAGCAGTACTTC
NA TRBJ2-1 TRBV11-2 17 NA CASSLCDFTSSYNEQFF TGTGCCAGCAGCTTATGCGACTTCACAAGCTCCTACAATGAGCAGTTCTTC
NA TRBJ2-1 TRBV12-3/TRBV12-4 18 NA CACSLSYLLRRDNNEQFF TGTGCCTGCAGTTTATCCTACCTCCTCCGGCGGGATAATAATGAGCAGTTCTTC
NA TRBJ1-3 TRBV5-1 14 many CASSGGYSGNTIYF TGCGCCAGCAGCGGAGGCTACTCTGGAAACACCATATATTTT
NA TRBJ2-7 TRBV20-1 14 NA CSAGRTRSSYEQYF TGCAGTGCTGGAAGGACCCGGAGCTCCTACGAGCAGTACTTC
NA TRBJ2-1 TRBV7-9 16 NA CASSFGVQGVLGEQFF TGTGCCAGCAGCTTTGGGGTCCAGGGTGTATTGGGTGAGCAGTTCTTC
NA TRBJ1-1 TRBV7-2 14 NA CASSFGSRGTEAFF TGTGCCAGCAGCTTTGGCAGTCGAGGGACTGAAGCTTTCTTT
NA TRBJ2-3 TRBV7-9 13 NA CASSFRGSGTQYF TGTGCCAGCAGCTTCCGGGGATCTGGTACGCAGTATTTT
NA TRBJ2-1 TRBV28 15 NA CASNPLGRGWNEQFF TGTGCCAGCAATCCTCTCGGACGGGGATGGAATGAGCAGTTCTTC
NA TRBJ1-2 TRBV20-1 13 few CSARKTDNYGYTF TGCAGTGCGAGGAAGACCGATAACTATGGCTACACCTTC
NA TRBJ1-1 TRBV10-3 12 NA CATRGIRTEAFF TGTGCCACCCGCGGGATTCGAACTGAAGCTTTCTTT
NA TRBJ2-3 TRBV5-1 16 few CASSLRQPFSTDTQYF TGCGCCAGCAGCTTAAGACAGCCCTTTAGCACAGATACGCAGTATTTT
NA TRBJ2-7 TRBV14 11 once CASSHGPLKYF TGTGCCAGCAGCCATGGGCCCCTAAAGTACTTC
NA TRBJ2-5 TRBV24-1 16 NA CATSDFRAGRQETQYF TGTGCCACCAGTGATTTTCGCGCTGGACGACAAGAGACCCAGTACTTC
NA TRBJ1-4 TRBV7-9 15 NA CASSSLQGRNEKLFF TGTGCCAGCAGCTCCTTACAGGGTAGGAATGAAAAACTGTTTTTT
TRBD1 TRBJ2-3 TRBV10-3 14 NA CAISEGTGSDTQYF TGTGCCATCAGTGAAGGGACAGGGTCCGATACGCAGTATTTT
NA TRBJ2-4 TRBV25-1 16 NA CASSEGSGRTKNIQYF TGTGCCAGCAGTGAGGGTTCAGGGCGGACCAAAAACATTCAGTACTTC
TRBD1 TRBJ1-5 TRBV6-8 14 few CASNIQGYNQPQHF TGTGCCAGCAACATACAGGGGTACAATCAGCCCCAGCATTTT
NA TRBJ2-5 TRBV20-1 15 few CSARVPGHNIETQYF TGCAGTGCTAGAGTTCCGGGACATAACATCGAGACCCAGTACTTC
TRBD2 TRBJ2-3 TRBV11-1 19 few CASSLATGLAGSTTDTQYF TGTGCCAGCAGCTTAGCGACAGGACTAGCGGGGTCCACGACAGATACGCAGTATTTT
NA TRBJ2-1 TRBV30 11 NA CACRLGYEQFF TGTGCCTGTAGACTCGGCTATGAGCAGTTCTTC
NA TRBJ2-5 TRBV5-1 16 few CASASGGASGQETQYF TGCGCCAGCGCATCAGGAGGGGCGTCAGGCCAGGAGACCCAGTACTTC
NA TRBJ1-1 TRBV12-3/TRBV12-4 13 NA CASSSDRVTEAFF TGTGCCAGCAGCTCTGACAGAGTAACTGAAGCTTTCTTT
NA TRBJ2-1 TRBV27 15 many CASSLGVGTYNEQFF TGTGCCAGCAGTTTGGGGGTAGGGACCTACAATGAGCAGTTCTTC
NA TRBJ1-1 TRBV20-1 12 NA CSAKTGTDEAFF TGCAGTGCTAAAACCGGGACGGATGAAGCTTTCTTT
TRBD2 TRBJ2-1 TRBV20-1 16 NA CSAKPNSGSSYNEQFF TGCAGTGCTAAACCTAATAGCGGGAGTTCCTACAATGAGCAGTTCTTC
TRBD1 TRBJ2-6 TRBV5-1 17 few CASSFRQGGAGANVLTF TGCGCCAGCAGCTTCCGACAGGGGGGGGCTGGGGCCAACGTCCTGACTTTC
NA TRBJ2-7 TRBV3-1 15 NA CASSQFLQGSYEQNF TGTGCCAGCAGCCAATTCTTGCAGGGGTCCTACGAGCAGAACTTC
TRBD1 TRBJ2-3 TRBV11-1 20 few CASSLGSSPFSGQSTDTQYF TGTGCCAGCAGCTTAGGGAGCAGTCCTTTTTCGGGACAGTCGACAGATACGCAGTATTTT
TRBD2 TRBJ2-1 TRBV5-1 16 NA CASSLGGSGNLNEQFF TGCGCCAGCAGCCTTGGGGGTAGCGGGAATCTCAATGAGCAGTTCTTC
TRBD1 TRBJ2-5 TRBV20-1 19 NA CSARGWGQGAPNAQETQYF TGCAGTGCCCGGGGATGGGGACAGGGGGCTCCCAACGCCCAAGAGACCCAGTACTTC
NA TRBJ2-3 TRBV5-1 19 few CASSPGLGAKLALTDTQYF TGCGCCAGCAGCCCTGGCTTGGGGGCAAAACTAGCCCTCACAGATACGCAGTATTTT
NA TRBJ1-5 TRBV4-1 13 few CASSQVEGGSQHF TGCGCCAGCAGCCAAGTAGAAGGGGGGTCCCAGCATTTT